This paragraph covers one TCR beta chain sequence. Within the sample, other DNA sequences also encode this same CDR3. This sample is drawn from a study of blood T cell repertoires in COVID-19. Across the whole study: The samples span acute and convalescent COVID-19 from the United States, Italy and Spain. PBMCs, B-cell-depleted T cells, or T cells provided the cDNA or gDNA that made up the material.

Seattle enrolled patients during active infection and tracked them longitudinally. The repertoire was sequenced with immunoSEQ multiplex PCR; TCRdb's copy has only in-frame clones and lacks some. The repertoire consists of approximately 210,000 clones, with around four fifths occurring once and the leading ten covering about 0.95%. The sequence was obtained from a man aged 60 to 69 with COVID-19, enrolled during active disease. The sample consisted of peripheral blood.

In nucleotides, the CDR3 is TGTGCCAGCAGTCAGGGACTAGCGGGAGGTAGGGAGACCCAGTACTTC. Amino acids: CASSQGLAGGRETQYF. The chain recombines TRBV28 with TRBJ2-5; the match to TRBD2 covers 15 bases. The V and J ends lost 5 bases and 5 bases, in that order; junction bases with no gene match: 6. The CDR3 consists of 16 residues. CDR1 is MDHEN and CDR2 is SYDVKM in the germline V gene.